This TCR beta chain was documented in a study of blood T cell repertoires in COVID-19 (dated by TCRdb to about 2020). At the level of the whole study: Samples from collaborators originated in the United States, Italy and Spain and spanned both the acute and convalescent phases of COVID-19. The prospective study material was composed of cDNA or gDNA derived from T cells, B-cell-depleted T cells, or PBMCs. The dataset comprised deeply sampled blood TCRbeta repertoires from subjects exposed to, actively infected with, or recovered from COVID-19. The repertoires were released in a freely available public database intended as a resource for research on the immune response to SARS-CoV-2. The samples were drawn from two sources: the first 160 participants of the ongoing ImmuneRACE study, and 1,254 subjects contributed by 6 global collaborators. A de-identified subject ID, COVID-19 status, age in years and sex were almost always included in the sample metadata. Where HLA class I and class II types were available, the types were taken from metadata supplied by the sample provider, not from assay-based typing.

Here is what the overall study found, with its caveats: The amount of clinical and demographic metadata varied by source and participant and was provided uncurated.

This clone was seen just once. This receptor's antigen is unknown. Per-base quality was not reported, and no clone a single base away is much larger than it. There are 16 amino acids in the CDR3, from cysteine to phenylalanine inclusive. Here the CDR3 DNA is all that survives: 48 bases in frame from base 1. Deletion took 3 bases off V and 3 bases off J, with a span of 15 bases between the germline ends. Taken from the germline V gene, the CDR1 and CDR2 loops are SGHDT and YYEEEE. TCRbeta CDR3 regions were amplified from genomic DNA using the immunoSEQ Assay, a bias-controlled multiplex PCR. The original methods were these. Within the assay, amplification of reference gene primers was used to estimate how many nucleated cells each sample contained. To quantify the absolute abundance of each unique TCRbeta CDR3 rearrangement, sequence reads were collapsed and filtered. For each sample, productive Simpson clonality was calculated as the square root of Simpson's diversity index over productive rearrangements. TCRdb mirrors the immuneACCESS table, restricted to in-frame sequences. Some clones are absent from its copies; in checked studies, under half trace to an unresolved V gene, and the reason for the others is unknown. D and trimming come from the DNA, and the V and J calls and clone size come from that table. In all, the sample holds approximately 71,000 clones, and roughly 82% of those were seen once. Roughly an eighth of the sample is taken by the ten largest.

Whole blood was collected in K2EDTA tubes by collaborating institutions according to the institutions' own protocols. Collaborator samples were shipped for TCRbeta analysis as frozen whole blood, isolated PBMCs, or DNA extracted from either sample type. This clonotype originated in a woman older than 75 with acute or convalescent COVID-19. Material: peripheral blood. The V and J genes are TRBV5-6 and TRBJ2-2; matching of 5 bases hints at TRBD1 as the D gene. DNA sequence: TGTGCCAGCAGCTCGACAGACTCGCTGGACACCGGGGAGCTGTTTTTT. This yields the protein CASSSTDSLDTGELFF.